Below, 5 T cell receptor beta chains from the same sample are listed, as sequenced in a study of molecular identifiers for immune sequencing clone quantification. TCRdb passed the PCR reads through MiXCR, listing each CDR3 protein once. The data show about 36,000 distinct CDR3 sequences, with about 18% seen just once and under 1.3% held by the top ten. Source material: naive CD8+ T cells from blood, with Jurkat cell RNA spiked in. Sample subset: FACS-sorted CD8+CD4-CCR7+CD45RA+ naive T cells. These receptors all stem from a human donor in good health. Some libraries in this study had Jurkat cell RNA spiked in.

This clonotype was detected only a few times. The chain combines TRBV4-3 with TRBJ2-3; D call uncertain. V was clipped by 4 bases and J by 0 bases, with 14 bases between them. CDR3 length: 16 amino acids. Germline V gene lookup returns CDR1 LGHNA and CDR2 YSLEER. CDR3 residues: CASSLDGPSSTDTQYF. The CDR3 DNA is TGCGCCAGCAGCCTCGACGGACCTTCTAGCACAGATACGCAGTATTTT.

This clonotype was seen ten or more times. The V gene is TRBV6-5, the J gene TRBJ2-7; 8 bases match TRBD1. Germline CDR1 is MNHEY and CDR2 is SVGAGI. V lost 2 bases and J lost 5; bases outside the gene matches: 5. This CDR3 spans 14 amino acids. CDR3 coding DNA: TGTGCCAGCAGTTACATGTACAGGGGGGACGAGCAGTACTTC. Translation gives CASSYMYRGDEQYF.

The rearrangement joins TRBV3-1 to TRBJ1-2; 7 positions match TRBD1. The CDR3 is 16 amino acids. CDR1 and CDR2 (germline): LGHDT, YNNKEL (reference sequence). Germline trimming cut 7 bases from V and 1 base from J; bases unmatched to any gene: 12. The CDR3 DNA reads as TGTGCCAGCACCGTGTGGGACAGAGAACTTAACTATGGCTACACCTTC. Amino acids: CASTVWDRELNYGYTF.

This clonotype has at least ten counts. This chain links TRBV4-2 with TRBJ2-7; the D is unclear. The CDR3 totals 15 residues. V gave up 0 bases and J gave up 6 bases, with 15 bases separating them. Germline assignment: CDR1 LGHNA and CDR2 YNFKEQ. DNA of the CDR3: TGTGCCAGCAGCCAAGATGGTATTGGGGTGTCCGAGCAGTACTTC. Residues: CASSQDGIGVSEQYF.

This clonotype was recorded a few times. Being one base from a much bigger clone, this may be a read error. The chain recombines TRBV7-9 with TRBJ2-7; 11 bases align to TRBD1. The CDR3 has 15 residues. The trim removed 9 bases at V and 4 bases at J, leaving 11 bases unmatched. CDR1 SEHNR and CDR2 FQNEAQ come from the germline V gene (reference sequence). CDR3 amino acids: CASLHRDRGRYEQYF. The CDR3 DNA sequence: TGTGCCAGTTTGCACCGGGACAGGGGGAGGTACGAGCAGTACTTC.